The clone carrying this T cell receptor (beta chain) was counted only a few times. V was trimmed by 6 bases and J by 2 bases, leaving 10 bases between them. The germline V gene has CDR1 MDHEN and CDR2 SYDVKM. This CDR3 region has 13 residues. No patient had received any treatment before thyroid surgery. This entry comes from a study of metastatic and nonmetastatic thyroid tumors. On the study more broadly: From malignant and benign thyroid patients, repertoires in blood and in tumor or nodule tissue were compared.

Under the authors' procedure: A classifier of distant metastasis in papillary thyroid cancer was built from CDR3 differences (across clinicopathological groups). TCRdb re-processed the PCR reads through MiXCR. The V and J calls and clone size come from TCRdb's table, not from the authors' own analysis. The sample records about 93,000 clones, roughly 13% being singletons. The sequence was obtained from a female donor with papillary thyroid cancer or a benign thyroid nodule (not recorded which). Some clones in this sample may be carry-over from other donors' samples. Input material: blood. The chain uses TRBV28 and TRBJ1-2; D is undetermined. CDR3 in amino acids: CASSLDMNYGYTF. CDR3 nucleotides: TGTGCCAGCAGCCTCGACATGAACTATGGCTACACCTTC.